This T cell receptor (beta chain) was recovered during a study of T cell responses to AZD1222 COVID-19 vaccine. The germline V and J ends were trimmed by 10 bases and 4 bases, with 19 bases remaining between them. This CDR3 is built from 15 residues. Germline V gene lookup returns CDR1 SEHNR and CDR2 FQNEAQ (reference sequence). In regard to this clone: Its specificity is not known.

Profiling relied on immunoSEQ multiplex PCR, and the TCRdb table lists in-frame clones only, not all of them. There are 60,000 to 85,000 clones in the sample; around nine tenths occur only once, and approximately 4.8% lies in the top ten. Study-level results: Only a handful of AZD1222 recipients tested seropositive at baseline.

This rearrangement joins TRBV7-9 to TRBJ2-2; perhaps TRBD2 as D (5 bases). The source is an adult who received the MenACWY meningococcal vaccine as a control. This sample comprised peripheral blood, obtained 28 days after the second dose of the MenACWY control vaccine. The CDR3 coding sequence is TGTGCCATTCGCAACACGGGAACTCGCACCGGGGAGCTGTTTTTT. Translated, it gives CAIRNTGTRTGELFF.